Sequencing of this TCR beta chain was carried out in a study of vaccination effects on CD4 cells after COVID-19. For the study at large: Antigen-specific CD4+ T cells were expanded (with viral peptide pools) by the ViraFEST assay ahead of sequencing.

A single count supports this clone. Its antigen remains unidentified. Unmatched junction bases numbered 5, after V lost 6 bases and J lost 9 bases. The CDR3 extends over 13 amino acids. In germline, CDR1 is MNHEY, CDR2 SMNVEV (reference sequence). Culture proceeded for about ten days, and CD4+ T cells were then isolated. No vaccinee had earlier SARS-CoV-2 infection, and nucleocapsid antibodies were negative. Both day 3 and day 7 saw half the medium replaced with IL-2 medium. Study outcomes and limitations: Early post-infection timepoints were missing from the study, which also had few convalescent patients.

The protocol was immunoSEQ multiplex PCR, while the TCRdb copy is restricted to in-frame clones and leaves out a portion. The data hold 35,000 to 40,000 clones, with roughly 79% observed a single time. The sequencing used CD4+ T cells from PBMCs cultured without peptide, collected before COVID-19 vaccination. The chain has TRBV27 and TRBJ1-6; 7 bases align to TRBD1. The sequence was obtained from a human donor who received a COVID-19 vaccine. The CDR3, as DNA: TGTGCCAGCAGACGAGGGGGCAGTTCACCCCTCCACTTT. Translated, it gives CASRRGGSSPLHF.